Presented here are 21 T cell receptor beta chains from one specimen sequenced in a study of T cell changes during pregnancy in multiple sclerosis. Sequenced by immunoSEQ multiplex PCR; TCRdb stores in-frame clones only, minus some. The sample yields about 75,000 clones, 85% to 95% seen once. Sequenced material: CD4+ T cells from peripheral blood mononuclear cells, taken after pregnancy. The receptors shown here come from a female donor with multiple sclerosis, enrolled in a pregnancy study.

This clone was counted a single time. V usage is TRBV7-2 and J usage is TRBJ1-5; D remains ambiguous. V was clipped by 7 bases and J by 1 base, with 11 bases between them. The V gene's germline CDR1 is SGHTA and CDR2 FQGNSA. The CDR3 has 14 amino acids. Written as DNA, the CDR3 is TGTGCCAGCACCCCGTGGAGAAGCAATCAGCCCCAGCATTTT. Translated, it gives CASTPWRSNQPQHF. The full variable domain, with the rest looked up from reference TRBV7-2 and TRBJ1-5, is GAGVSQSPSNKVTEKGKDVELRCDPISGHTALYWYRQSLGQGLEFLIYFQGNSAPDKSGLPSDRFSAERTGGSVSTLTIQRTQQEDSAVYLCASTPWRSNQPQHFGDGTRLSIL.

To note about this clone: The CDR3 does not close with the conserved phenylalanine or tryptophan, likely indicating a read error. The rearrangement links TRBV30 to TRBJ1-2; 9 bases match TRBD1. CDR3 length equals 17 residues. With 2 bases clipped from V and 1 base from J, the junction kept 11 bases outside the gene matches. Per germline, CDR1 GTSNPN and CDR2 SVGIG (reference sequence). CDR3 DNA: TGTGCCTGGAGTTCACCTCTCGGGACAGGGATTAACTATGGCTACACCTCC. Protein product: CAWSSPLGTGINYGYTS.

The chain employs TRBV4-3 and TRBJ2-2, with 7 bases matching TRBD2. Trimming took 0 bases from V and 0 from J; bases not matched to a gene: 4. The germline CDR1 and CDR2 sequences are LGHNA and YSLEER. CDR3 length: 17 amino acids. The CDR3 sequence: CASSQDRLAANTGELFF. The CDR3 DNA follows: TGCGCCAGCAGCCAAGATAGGCTAGCGGCGAACACCGGGGAGCTGTTTTTT.

The CDR3 spells CASSPGVTSGSYEQYF. The CDR3 nucleotides are TGCGCCAGCAGCCCTGGGGTGACTAGCGGGAGCTACGAGCAGTACTTC. The chain joins TRBV5-1 to TRBJ2-7, with TRBD2 matching 12 bases. The V gene's germline CDR1 is SGHRS and CDR2 YFSETQ. Trimming removed 4 bases from V and 3 bases from J; junction bases left unmatched: 8. The CDR3 length is 16 residues.

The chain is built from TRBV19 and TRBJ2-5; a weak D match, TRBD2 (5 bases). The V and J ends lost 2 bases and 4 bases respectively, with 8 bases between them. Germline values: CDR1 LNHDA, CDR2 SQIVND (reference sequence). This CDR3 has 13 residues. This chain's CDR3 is CASSITSVETQYF. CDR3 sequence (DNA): TGTGCCAGTAGTATAACTAGTGTAGAGACCCAGTACTTC.

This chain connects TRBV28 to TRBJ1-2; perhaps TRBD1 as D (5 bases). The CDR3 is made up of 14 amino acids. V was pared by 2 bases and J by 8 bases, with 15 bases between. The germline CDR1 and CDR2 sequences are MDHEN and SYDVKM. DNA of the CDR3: TGTGCCAGCAGTTTAATGTTAGGAGGGGACGGCTACACCTTC. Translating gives CASSLMLGGDGYTF.

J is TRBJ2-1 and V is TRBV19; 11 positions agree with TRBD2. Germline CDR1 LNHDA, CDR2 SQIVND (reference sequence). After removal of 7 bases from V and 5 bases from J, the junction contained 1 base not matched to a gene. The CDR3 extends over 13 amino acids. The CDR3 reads CASKGLADNEQFF. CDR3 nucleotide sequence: TGTGCCAGTAAGGGACTAGCGGACAATGAGCAGTTCTTC.

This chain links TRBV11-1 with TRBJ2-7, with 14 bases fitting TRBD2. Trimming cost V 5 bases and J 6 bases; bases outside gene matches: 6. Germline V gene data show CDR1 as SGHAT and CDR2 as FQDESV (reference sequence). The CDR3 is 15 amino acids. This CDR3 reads CASSEGLAGVVEQYF. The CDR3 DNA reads TGTGCCAGCAGCGAGGGACTAGCGGGAGTGGTCGAGCAGTACTTC.

The CDR3 DNA sequence: TGCGCCAGCAGCCAAGAGCAGGGCGGCACCGGGGAGCTGTTTTTT. Amino acids: CASSQEQGGTGELFF. The chain has TRBV4-1 and TRBJ2-2; a weak D match, TRBD1 (5 bases). Looked up from germline, CDR1 is MGHRA and CDR2 is YSYEKL. CDR3 size: 15 residues. The V gene lost 0 bases and the J gene lost 4 bases, with 9 bases spanning the gap.

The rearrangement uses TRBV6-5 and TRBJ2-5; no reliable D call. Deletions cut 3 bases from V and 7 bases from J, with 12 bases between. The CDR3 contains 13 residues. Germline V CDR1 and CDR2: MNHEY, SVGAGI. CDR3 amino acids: CASSYLPSGTQYF. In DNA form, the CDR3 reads TGTGCCAGCAGTTATCTCCCCAGTGGGACCCAGTACTTC.

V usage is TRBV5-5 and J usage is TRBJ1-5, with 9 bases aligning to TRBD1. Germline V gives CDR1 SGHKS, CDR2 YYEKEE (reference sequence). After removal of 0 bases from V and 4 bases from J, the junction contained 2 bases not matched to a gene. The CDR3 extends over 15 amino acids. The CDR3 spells CASSLGDRDNQPQHF. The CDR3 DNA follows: TGTGCCAGCAGCTTGGGGGACAGGGATAATCAGCCCCAGCATTTT.

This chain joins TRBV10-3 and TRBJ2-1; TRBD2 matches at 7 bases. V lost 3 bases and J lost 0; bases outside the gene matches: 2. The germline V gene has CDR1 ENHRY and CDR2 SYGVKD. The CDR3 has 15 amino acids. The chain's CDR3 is CAISDGGSSYNEQFF. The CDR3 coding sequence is TGTGCCATCAGTGACGGGGGGTCCTCCTACAATGAGCAGTTCTTC.

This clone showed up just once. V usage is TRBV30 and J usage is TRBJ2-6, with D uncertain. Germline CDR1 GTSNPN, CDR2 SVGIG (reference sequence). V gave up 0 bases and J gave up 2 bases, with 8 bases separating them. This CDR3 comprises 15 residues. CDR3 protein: CAWSVPRAGANVLTF. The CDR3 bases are TGTGCCTGGAGTGTACCCCGAGCTGGGGCCAACGTCCTGACTTTC.

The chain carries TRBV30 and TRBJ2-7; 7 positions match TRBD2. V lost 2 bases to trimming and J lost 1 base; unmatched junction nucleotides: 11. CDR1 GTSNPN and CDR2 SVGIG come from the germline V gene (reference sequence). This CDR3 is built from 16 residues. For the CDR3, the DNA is TGTGCCTGGAGTCTCCCAGGAGCGGGACCTTCCTACGAGCAGTACTTC. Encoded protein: CAWSLPGAGPSYEQYF.

CDR3 coding DNA: TGTGCCAGCAGATTGACAGGTCCCCCCTACAATGAGCAGTTCTTC. Translating gives CASRLTGPPYNEQFF. The chain links TRBV28 to TRBJ2-1, with a tentative D call TRBD1 (6 bases). V dropped 6 bases and J dropped 2 bases, with 14 bases sitting between them. This CDR3 spans 15 amino acids. Per germline, CDR1 MDHEN and CDR2 SYDVKM.

The CDR3 protein is CASSLSSGRNNEQFF. The CDR3, as DNA: TGTGCCAGCAGTCTTTCTAGCGGGAGGAACAATGAGCAGTTCTTC. V usage is TRBV6-5 and J usage is TRBJ2-1; 11 positions match TRBD2. V lost 5 bases and J lost 5; bases outside the gene matches: 5. CDR1 and CDR2 from the germline V gene are MNHEY and SVGAGI. This CDR3 comprises 15 residues.

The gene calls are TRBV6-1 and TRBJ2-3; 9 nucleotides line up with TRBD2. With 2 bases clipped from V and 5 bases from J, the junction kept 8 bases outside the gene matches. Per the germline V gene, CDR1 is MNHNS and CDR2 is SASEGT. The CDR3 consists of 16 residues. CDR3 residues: CASSERGGRAEDTQYF. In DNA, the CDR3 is TGTGCCAGCAGTGAACGGGGCGGGAGGGCCGAAGATACGCAGTATTTT.

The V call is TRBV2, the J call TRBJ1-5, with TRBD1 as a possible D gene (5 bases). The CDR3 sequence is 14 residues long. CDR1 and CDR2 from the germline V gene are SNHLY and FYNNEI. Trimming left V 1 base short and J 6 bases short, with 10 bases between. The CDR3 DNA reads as TGTGCCAGCAGTGAAGGGCAGGGTACTCAGCCCCAGCATTTT. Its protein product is CASSEGQGTQPQHF. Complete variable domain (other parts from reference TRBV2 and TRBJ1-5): EPEVTQTPSHQVTQMGQEVILRCVPISNHLYFYWYRQILGQKVEFLVSFYNNEISEKSEIFDDQFSVERPDGSNFTLKIRSTKLEDSAMYFCASSEGQGTQPQHFGDGTRLSIL.

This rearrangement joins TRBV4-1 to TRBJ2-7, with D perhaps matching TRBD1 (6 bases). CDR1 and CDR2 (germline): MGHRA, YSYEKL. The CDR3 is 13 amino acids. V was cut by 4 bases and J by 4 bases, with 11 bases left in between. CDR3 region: CASSPGTLYEQYF. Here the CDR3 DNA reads TGCGCCAGCAGCCCGGGGACACTTTACGAGCAGTACTTC.

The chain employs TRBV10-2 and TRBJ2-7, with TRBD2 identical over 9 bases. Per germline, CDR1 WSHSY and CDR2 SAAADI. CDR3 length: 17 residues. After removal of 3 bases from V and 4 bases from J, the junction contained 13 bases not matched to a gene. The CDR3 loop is CASSEYPLASGNYEQYF. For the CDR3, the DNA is TGCGCCAGCAGTGAATACCCACTGGCTAGCGGGAATTACGAGCAGTACTTC.

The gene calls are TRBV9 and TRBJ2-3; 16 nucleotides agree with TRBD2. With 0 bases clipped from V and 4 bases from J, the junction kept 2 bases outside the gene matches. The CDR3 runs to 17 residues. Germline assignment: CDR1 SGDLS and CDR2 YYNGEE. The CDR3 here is CASSVGGLAGGADTQYF. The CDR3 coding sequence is TGTGCCAGCAGCGTAGGGGGACTAGCGGGAGGGGCAGATACGCAGTATTTT.